What follows describes a single T cell receptor (beta chain). Its matching antigen is unknown. Germline CDR1 is SGHNT and CDR2 is YYREEE (reference sequence). The V and J ends lost 4 bases and 6 bases respectively, with 22 bases between them. The CDR3 is made up of 16 amino acids. The study drew all its donors from Caucasian adults living in Nashville, Tennessee. These data come from a study of shared clonotypes between healthy human individuals. General observations from the study: Larger estimated richness was generally recorded for naive subsets relative to memory subsets. An expected dependence of interdonor clonotype sharing on sequencing depth was noted.

It was around 180 ng DNA, around 33,000 T cell genomes, that sorted-subset replicate PCRs used. Clones were read by immunoSEQ multiplex PCR, and TCRdb kept only the in-frame ones, dropping some. Found here are about 1.1 million clones, approximately 80% of them singletons; the top ten hold 0.89%. The TCR sequence derives from a man between 18 and 35 years old in good health. Some clones in this sample may be carry-over from other donors' samples. The V gene is TRBV5-4, the J gene TRBJ2-5, with a tentative D call TRBD1 (9 bases). The sequenced material came from memory CD4+ T cells from PBMCs. Stated subset: CD45RA-negative fraction. The CDR3 spells CASSPGRDREGKTQYF. DNA for the CDR3: TGTGCCAGCAGCCCCGGGAGGGACAGGGAGGGGAAGACCCAGTACTTC.